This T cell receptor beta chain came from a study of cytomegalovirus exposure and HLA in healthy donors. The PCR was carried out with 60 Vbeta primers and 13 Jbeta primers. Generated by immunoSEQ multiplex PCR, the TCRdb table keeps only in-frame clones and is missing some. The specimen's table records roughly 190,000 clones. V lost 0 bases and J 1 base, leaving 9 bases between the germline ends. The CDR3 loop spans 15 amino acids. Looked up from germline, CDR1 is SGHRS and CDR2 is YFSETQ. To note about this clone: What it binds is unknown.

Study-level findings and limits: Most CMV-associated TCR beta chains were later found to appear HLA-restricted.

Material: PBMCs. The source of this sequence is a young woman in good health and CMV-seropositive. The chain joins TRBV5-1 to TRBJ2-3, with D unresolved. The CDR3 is CASSLAPVGTDTQYF. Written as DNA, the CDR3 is TGCGCCAGCAGCTTGGCCCCGGTAGGCACAGATACGCAGTATTTT.